The clone carrying this T cell receptor (beta chain) is a singleton in its sample. This entry is derived from a study of blood T cell repertoires in COVID-19. On the study more broadly: The samples span acute and convalescent COVID-19 from the United States, Italy and Spain. Nucleic acid was either cDNA or gDNA, and it came from T cells, B-cell-depleted T cells, or PBMCs.

Produced via immunoSEQ multiplex PCR; TCRdb's table is partial and in-frame only. The sample shows 95,000 to 150,000 clones, 65% to 85% of them seen only once. V lost 4 bases to trimming and J lost 5 bases, with 15 bases between them. The CDR3 sequence is 14 residues long. Germline loops: CDR1 SGDLS, CDR2 YYNGEE. The clonotype originates from a man of 80 years or more with active or convalescent COVID-19. Specimen: peripheral blood. V is TRBV9 and J is TRBJ1-1; unclear D gene. CDR3 in DNA: TGTGCCAGCAGCCCACCTGGTCGGAGAACTGAAGCTTTCTTT. This sequence encodes CASSPPGRRTEAFF.